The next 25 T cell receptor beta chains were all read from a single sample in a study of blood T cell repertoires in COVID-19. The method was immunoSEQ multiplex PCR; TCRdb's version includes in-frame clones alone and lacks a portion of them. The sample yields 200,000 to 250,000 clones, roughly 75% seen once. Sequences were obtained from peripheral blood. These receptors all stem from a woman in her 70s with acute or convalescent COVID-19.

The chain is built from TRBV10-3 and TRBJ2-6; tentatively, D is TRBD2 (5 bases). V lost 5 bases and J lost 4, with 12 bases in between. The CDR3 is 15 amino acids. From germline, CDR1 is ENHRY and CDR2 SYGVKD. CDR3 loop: CAISFEGSGANVLTF. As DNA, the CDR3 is TGTGCCATCAGTTTTGAGGGATCCGGGGCCAACGTCCTGACTTTC.

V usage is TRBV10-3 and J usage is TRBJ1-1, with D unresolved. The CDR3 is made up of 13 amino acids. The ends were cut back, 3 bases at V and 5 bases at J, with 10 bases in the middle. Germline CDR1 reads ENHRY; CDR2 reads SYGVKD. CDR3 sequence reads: CAISEISGTEAFF. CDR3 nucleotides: TGTGCCATCAGTGAAATCTCGGGGACTGAAGCTTTCTTT.

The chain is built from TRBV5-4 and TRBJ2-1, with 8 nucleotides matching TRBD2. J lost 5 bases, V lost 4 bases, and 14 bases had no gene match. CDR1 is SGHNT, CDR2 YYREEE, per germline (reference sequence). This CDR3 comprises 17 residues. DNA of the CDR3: TGTGCCAGCAGCCCGATCCCCCCGACTAGCGCAAACAATGAGCAGTTCTTC. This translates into CASSPIPPTSANNEQFF.

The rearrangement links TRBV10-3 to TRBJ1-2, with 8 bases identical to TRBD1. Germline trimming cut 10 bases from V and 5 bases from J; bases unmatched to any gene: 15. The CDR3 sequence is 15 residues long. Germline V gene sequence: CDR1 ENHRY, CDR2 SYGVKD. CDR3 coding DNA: TGTGCCACCTTCCCACCGACAGGGGACAAATATGGCTACACCTTC. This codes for CATFPPTGDKYGYTF.

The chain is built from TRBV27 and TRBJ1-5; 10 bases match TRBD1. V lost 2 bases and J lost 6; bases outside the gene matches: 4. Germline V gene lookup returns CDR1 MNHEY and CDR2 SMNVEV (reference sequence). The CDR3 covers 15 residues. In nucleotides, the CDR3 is TGTGCCAGCAGTTTAGCGGGGACAGGGGTTCAGCCCCAGCATTTT. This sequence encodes CASSLAGTGVQPQHF.

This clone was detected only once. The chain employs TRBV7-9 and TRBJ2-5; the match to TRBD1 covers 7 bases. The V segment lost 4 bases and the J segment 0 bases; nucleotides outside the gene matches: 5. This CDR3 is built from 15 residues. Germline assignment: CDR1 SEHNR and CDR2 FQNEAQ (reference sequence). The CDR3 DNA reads TGTGCCAGCAGCTCCGGGACAGATAACCAAGAGACCCAGTACTTC. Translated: CASSSGTDNQETQYF. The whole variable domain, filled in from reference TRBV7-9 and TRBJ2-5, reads DTGVSQNPRHKITKRGQNVTFRCDPISEHNRLYWYRQTLGQGPEFLTYFQNEAQLEKSRLLSDRFSAERPKGSFSTLEIQRTEQGDSAMYLCASSSGTDNQETQYFGPGTRLLVL.

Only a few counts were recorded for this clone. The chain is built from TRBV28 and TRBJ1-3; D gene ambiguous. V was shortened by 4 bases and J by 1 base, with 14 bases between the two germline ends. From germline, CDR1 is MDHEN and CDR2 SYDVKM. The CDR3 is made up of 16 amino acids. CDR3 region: CASSSASRGSGNTIYF. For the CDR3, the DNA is TGTGCCAGCAGTTCGGCGTCGCGGGGATCTGGAAACACCATATATTTT.

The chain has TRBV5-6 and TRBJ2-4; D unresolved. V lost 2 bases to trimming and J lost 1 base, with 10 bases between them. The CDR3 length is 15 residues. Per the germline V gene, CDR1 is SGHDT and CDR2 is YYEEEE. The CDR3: CASSFNPQAKNIQYF. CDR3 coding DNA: TGTGCCAGCAGCTTTAACCCACAGGCCAAAAACATTCAGTACTTC.

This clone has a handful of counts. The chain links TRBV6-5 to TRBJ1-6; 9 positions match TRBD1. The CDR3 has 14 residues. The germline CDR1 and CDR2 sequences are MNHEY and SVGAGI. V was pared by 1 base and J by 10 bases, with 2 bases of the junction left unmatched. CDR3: CASSYWTGESPLHF. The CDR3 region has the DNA TGTGCCAGCAGTTACTGGACAGGGGAATCACCCCTCCACTTT.

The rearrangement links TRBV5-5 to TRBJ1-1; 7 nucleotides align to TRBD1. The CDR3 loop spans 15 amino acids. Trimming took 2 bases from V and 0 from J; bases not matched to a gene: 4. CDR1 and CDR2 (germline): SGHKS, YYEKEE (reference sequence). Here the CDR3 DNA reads TGTGCCAGCAGCTTTCAGACAGGGATGAACACTGAAGCTTTCTTT. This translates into CASSFQTGMNTEAFF.

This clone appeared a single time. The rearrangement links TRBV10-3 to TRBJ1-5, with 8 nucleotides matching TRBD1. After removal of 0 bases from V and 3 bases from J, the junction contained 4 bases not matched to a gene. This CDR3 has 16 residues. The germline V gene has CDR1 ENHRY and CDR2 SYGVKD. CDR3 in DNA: TGTGCCATCAGTGAGTCGTGGGGACAGGACAATCAGCCCCAGCATTTT. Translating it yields CAISESWGQDNQPQHF.

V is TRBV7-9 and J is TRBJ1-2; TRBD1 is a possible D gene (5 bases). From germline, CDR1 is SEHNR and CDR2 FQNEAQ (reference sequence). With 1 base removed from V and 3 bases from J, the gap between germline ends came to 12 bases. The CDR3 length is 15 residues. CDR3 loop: CASSLDDSRDYGYTF. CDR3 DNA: TGTGCCAGCAGCTTAGACGACAGTCGGGACTATGGCTACACCTTC.

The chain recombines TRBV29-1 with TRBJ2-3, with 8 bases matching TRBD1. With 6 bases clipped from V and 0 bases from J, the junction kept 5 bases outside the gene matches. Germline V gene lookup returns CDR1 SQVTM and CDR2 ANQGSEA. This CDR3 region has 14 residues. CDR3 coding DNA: TGCAGCGTAAGCACAGGGGGTAGCACAGATACGCAGTATTTT. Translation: CSVSTGGSTDTQYF.

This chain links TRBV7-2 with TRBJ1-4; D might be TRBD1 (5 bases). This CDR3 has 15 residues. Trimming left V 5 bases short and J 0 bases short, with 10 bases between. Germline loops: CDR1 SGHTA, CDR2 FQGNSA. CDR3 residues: CASSATGTTNEKLFF. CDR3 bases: TGTGCCAGCAGCGCCACAGGAACAACTAATGAAAAACTGTTTTTT.

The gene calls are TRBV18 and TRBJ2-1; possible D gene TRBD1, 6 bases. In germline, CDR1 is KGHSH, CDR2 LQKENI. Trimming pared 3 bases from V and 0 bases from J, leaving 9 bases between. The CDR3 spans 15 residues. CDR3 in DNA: TGTGCCAGCTCACCCCGGGACAACTCCTACAATGAGCAGTTCTTC. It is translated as CASSPRDNSYNEQFF. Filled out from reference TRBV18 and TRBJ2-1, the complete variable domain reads NAGVMQNPRHLVRRRGQEARLRCSPMKGHSHVYWYRQLPEEGLKFMVYLQKENIIDESGMPKERFSAEFPKEGPSILRIQQVVRGDSAAYFCASSPRDNSYNEQFFGPGTRLTVL.

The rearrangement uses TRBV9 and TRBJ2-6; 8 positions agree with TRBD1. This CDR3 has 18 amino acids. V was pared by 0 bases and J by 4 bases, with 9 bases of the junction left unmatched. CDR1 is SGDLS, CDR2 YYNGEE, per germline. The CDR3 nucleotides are TGTGCCAGCAGCGTAGCGTGGCAGGGGGCGCTAGGGGCCAACGTCCTGACTTTC. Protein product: CASSVAWQGALGANVLTF.

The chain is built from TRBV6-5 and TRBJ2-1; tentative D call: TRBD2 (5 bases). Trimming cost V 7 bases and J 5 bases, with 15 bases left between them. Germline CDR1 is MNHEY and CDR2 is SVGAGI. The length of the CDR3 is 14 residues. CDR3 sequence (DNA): TGTGCCAGCAAAAATAGTTACGGGAACAATGAGCAGTTCTTC. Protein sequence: CASKNSYGNNEQFF.

The CDR3 bases are TGTGCCAGCAGCTTAGATACTAGCGCGGCCGGGGAGCTGTTTTTT. This translates into CASSLDTSAAGELFF. The rearrangement links TRBV7-7 to TRBJ2-2, with TRBD2 matching 7 bases. The germline CDR1 and CDR2 sequences are SSHAT and FNYEAQ (reference sequence). V shed 1 base, J shed 6 bases, and the junction held 5 bases outside the gene matches. This CDR3 region has 15 residues.

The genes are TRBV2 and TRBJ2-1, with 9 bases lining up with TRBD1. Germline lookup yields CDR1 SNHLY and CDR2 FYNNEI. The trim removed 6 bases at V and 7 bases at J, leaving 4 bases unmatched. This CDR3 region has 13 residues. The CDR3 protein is CASRGTGSNEQFF. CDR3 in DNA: TGTGCCAGCAGGGGGACAGGGTCGAATGAGCAGTTCTTC.

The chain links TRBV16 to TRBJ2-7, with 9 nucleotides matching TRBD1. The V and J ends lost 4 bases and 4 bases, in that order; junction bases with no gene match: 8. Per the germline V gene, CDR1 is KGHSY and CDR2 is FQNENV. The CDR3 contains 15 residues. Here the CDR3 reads CASSLAGTGKYEQYF. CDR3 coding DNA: TGTGCCAGCAGCCTGGCCGGGACAGGGAAATACGAGCAGTACTTC. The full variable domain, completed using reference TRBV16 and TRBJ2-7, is GEEVAQTPKHLVRGEGQKAKLYCAPIKGHSYVFWYQQVLKNEFKFLISFQNENVFDETGMPKERFSAKCLPNSPCSLEIQATKLEDSAVYFCASSLAGTGKYEQYFGPGTRLTVT.

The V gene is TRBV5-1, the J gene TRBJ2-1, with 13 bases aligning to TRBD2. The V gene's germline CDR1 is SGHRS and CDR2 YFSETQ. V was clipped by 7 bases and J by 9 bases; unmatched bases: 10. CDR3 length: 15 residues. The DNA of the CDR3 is TGCGCCAGCGGAGGGACTAGCGGGAATTCCCCTGAGCAGTTCTTC. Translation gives CASGGTSGNSPEQFF.

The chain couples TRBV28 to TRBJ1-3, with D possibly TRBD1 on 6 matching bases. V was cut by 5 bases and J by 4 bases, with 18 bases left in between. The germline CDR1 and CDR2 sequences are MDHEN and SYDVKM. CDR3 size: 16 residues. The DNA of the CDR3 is TGTGCCAGCAGTCCCATCGACGGGACAAGGGGAAACACCATATATTTT. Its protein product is CASSPIDGTRGNTIYF.

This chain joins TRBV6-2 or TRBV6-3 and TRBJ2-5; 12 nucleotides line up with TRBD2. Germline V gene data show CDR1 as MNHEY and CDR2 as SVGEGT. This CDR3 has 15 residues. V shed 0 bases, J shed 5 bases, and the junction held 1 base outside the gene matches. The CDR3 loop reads CASSYSGTSGETQYF. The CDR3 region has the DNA TGTGCCAGCAGTTACTCTGGGACTAGCGGGGAGACCCAGTACTTC.

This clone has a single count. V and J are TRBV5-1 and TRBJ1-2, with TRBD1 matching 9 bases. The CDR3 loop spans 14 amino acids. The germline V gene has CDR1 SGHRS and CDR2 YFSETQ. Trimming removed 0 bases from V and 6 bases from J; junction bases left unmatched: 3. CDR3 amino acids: CASSLARTGDGYTF. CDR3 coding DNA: TGCGCCAGCAGCTTGGCCCGGACAGGGGATGGCTACACCTTC.

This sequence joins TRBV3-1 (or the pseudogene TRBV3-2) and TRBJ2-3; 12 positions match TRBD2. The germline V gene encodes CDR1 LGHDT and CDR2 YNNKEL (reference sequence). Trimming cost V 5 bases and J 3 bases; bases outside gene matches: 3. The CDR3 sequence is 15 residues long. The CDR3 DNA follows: TGTGCCAGCAGCAAGACTAGCGGGGGAACAGATACGCAGTATTTT. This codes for CASSKTSGGTDTQYF.